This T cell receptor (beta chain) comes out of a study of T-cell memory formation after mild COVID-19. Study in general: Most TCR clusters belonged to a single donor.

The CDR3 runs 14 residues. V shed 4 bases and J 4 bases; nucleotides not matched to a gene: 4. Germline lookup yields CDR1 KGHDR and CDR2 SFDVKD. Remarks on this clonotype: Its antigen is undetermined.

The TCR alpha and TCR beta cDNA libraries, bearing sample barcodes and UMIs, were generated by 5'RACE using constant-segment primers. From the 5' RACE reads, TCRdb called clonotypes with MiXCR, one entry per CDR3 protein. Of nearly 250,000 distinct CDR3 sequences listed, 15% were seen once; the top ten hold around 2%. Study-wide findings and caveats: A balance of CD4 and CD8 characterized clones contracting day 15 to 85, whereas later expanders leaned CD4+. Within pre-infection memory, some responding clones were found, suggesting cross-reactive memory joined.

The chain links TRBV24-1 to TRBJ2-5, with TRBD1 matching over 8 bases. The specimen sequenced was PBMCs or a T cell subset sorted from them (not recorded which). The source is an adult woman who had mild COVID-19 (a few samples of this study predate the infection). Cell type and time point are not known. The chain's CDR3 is CATSDTDRGETQYF. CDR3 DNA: TGTGCCACCAGTGACACCGACAGGGGAGAGACCCAGTACTTC.